This T cell receptor (beta chain) was identified during a study of blood T cell repertoires in COVID-19. Study-wide context: Both acute and convalescent COVID-19 samples were obtained from the United States, Italy and Spain.

J gave up 2 bases and V 10 bases, and 8 bases lay outside the gene matches. The CDR3 consists of 14 residues. Per the germline V gene, CDR1 is ENHRY and CDR2 is SYGVKD. Those who participated ranged in age from roughly 18 to 100 years and resided in under 25 US areas. In assigning cohorts, the study relied on participant-reported clinical history. The authors' processing: Amplification from reference gene primers served as the basis for estimated nucleated cell counts. Clones were sequenced by immunoSEQ multiplex PCR, and TCRdb holds only the in-frame ones, with some missing. V, J and clone size derive from that table, while D and trimming were established from the DNA sequence. The sample includes approximately 130,000 clones, about four fifths of them seen just once.

The sequencing sample was made of PBMCs or T cells enriched from blood (not recorded which). This clonotype was obtained from a young man who had recovered from COVID-19. This rearrangement joins TRBV10-3 to TRBJ2-5; 9 positions agree with TRBD2. The CDR3: CATTAGGKQETQYF. The CDR3 DNA is TGTGCCACGACCGCGGGGGGGAAGCAAGAGACCCAGTACTTC.